This is a list of T cell receptor beta chains from one sample in a study of cytomegalovirus exposure and HLA in healthy donors. Generated by immunoSEQ multiplex PCR, the TCRdb table keeps only in-frame clones and is missing some. The sample holds around 91,000 clones, roughly 92% seen once. The sample was PBMCs. The receptor source for this set is a young woman in good health and CMV-seropositive. Both conserved end residues are part of each CDR3. Each record gives: clone size, D gene, J gene, V gene, CDR3 DNA, CDR3 protein. D genes are given only for firm matches. Clone size is shown for a subset of rows, as once, few, many or a class of expanded clone.

clone size: NA
D gene: TRBD1
J gene: TRBJ2-1
V gene: TRBV2
CDR3 DNA: TGTGCCAGCCGATTGGGGACAGGGGGCGGTGAGCAGTTCTTC
CDR3 protein: CASRLGTGGGEQFF

clone size: NA
D gene: NA
J gene: TRBJ1-5
V gene: TRBV30
CDR3 DNA: TGTGCCTGGAGTGTAGCGCAGGGCTACAATCAGCCCCAGCATTTT
CDR3 protein: CAWSVAQGYNQPQHF

clone size: NA
D gene: NA
J gene: TRBJ2-1
V gene: TRBV10-3
CDR3 DNA: TGTGCCATCAGTGATGAGAGTAGCTCCTACAATGAGCAGTTCTTC
CDR3 protein: CAISDESSSYNEQFF

clone size: NA
D gene: TRBD1
J gene: TRBJ2-7
V gene: TRBV18
CDR3 DNA: TGTGCCAGCTCATCCACAGGGGACGGCGAGCAGTACTTC
CDR3 protein: CASSSTGDGEQYF

clone size: NA
D gene: NA
J gene: TRBJ2-3
V gene: TRBV18
CDR3 DNA: TGTGCCAGCTCACAGGGGGATGAGAGCACAGATACGCAGTATTTT
CDR3 protein: CASSQGDESTDTQYF

clone size: NA
D gene: TRBD2
J gene: TRBJ2-5
V gene: TRBV28
CDR3 DNA: TGTGCCAGCAGTTCACGACTAGCGGTCAAGGAAGAGACCCAGTACTTC
CDR3 protein: CASSSRLAVKEETQYF

clone size: NA
D gene: NA
J gene: TRBJ2-4
V gene: TRBV27
CDR3 DNA: TGTGCCAGCAGTCCCCGGGGTGGTTCCTCTGTAGCACTTAAAAACATTCAGTACTTC
CDR3 protein: CASSPRGGSSVALKNIQYF

clone size: NA
D gene: NA
J gene: TRBJ1-5
V gene: TRBV28
CDR3 DNA: TGTGCCAGCAGCCTACAGGTTAGCAATCAGCCCCAGCATTTT
CDR3 protein: CASSLQVSNQPQHF

clone size: NA
D gene: NA
J gene: TRBJ2-5
V gene: TRBV7-2
CDR3 DNA: TGTGCCAGCAGCTTCTCGTACCAAGAGACCCAGTACTTC
CDR3 protein: CASSFSYQETQYF

clone size: NA
D gene: NA
J gene: TRBJ2-1
V gene: TRBV28
CDR3 DNA: TGTGCCAGCAGTTTAGAAGGAGCTTTCAATGAGCAGTTCTTC
CDR3 protein: CASSLEGAFNEQFF

clone size: NA
D gene: TRBD2
J gene: TRBJ2-4
V gene: TRBV18
CDR3 DNA: TGTGCCAGCTCAAAGACTAGCGGGGGTAGTAGTGACAAAAACATTCAGTACTTC
CDR3 protein: CASSKTSGGSSDKNIQYF

clone size: NA
D gene: NA
J gene: TRBJ2-3
V gene: TRBV5-1
CDR3 DNA: TGCGCCAGCAGCGACTGGGACACCACAGATACGCAGTATTTT
CDR3 protein: CASSDWDTTDTQYF

clone size: NA
D gene: TRBD2
J gene: TRBJ2-1
V gene: TRBV18
CDR3 DNA: TGTGCCAGCTCACCAAGGTCTAGCGGGATGAATGAGCAGTTCTTC
CDR3 protein: CASSPRSSGMNEQFF

clone size: NA
D gene: NA
J gene: TRBJ2-2
V gene: TRBV2
CDR3 DNA: TGTGCCAGCAGCATAGACAAGAACACCGGGGAGCTGTTTTTT
CDR3 protein: CASSIDKNTGELFF

clone size: NA
D gene: NA
J gene: TRBJ1-1
V gene: TRBV7-2
CDR3 DNA: TGTGCCAGCAGCTTAGGAGAAGAGAACACTGAAGCTTTCTTT
CDR3 protein: CASSLGEENTEAFF

clone size: NA
D gene: NA
J gene: TRBJ2-3
V gene: TRBV9
CDR3 DNA: TGTGCCAGCAGCGAATCACTAGCAGATACGCAGTATTTT
CDR3 protein: CASSESLADTQYF

clone size: few
D gene: NA
J gene: TRBJ1-1
V gene: TRBV14
CDR3 DNA: TGTGCCAGCAGCCGCCACGATGATAGAGAAGCTTTCTTT
CDR3 protein: CASSRHDDREAFF

clone size: medium-sized
D gene: TRBD2
J gene: TRBJ2-3
V gene: TRBV6-4
CDR3 DNA: TGTGCCAGCAGTGAATCCGGGACTAGCGGGTCAGATACGCAGTATTTT
CDR3 protein: CASSESGTSGSDTQYF

clone size: NA
D gene: NA
J gene: TRBJ2-1
V gene: TRBV7-9
CDR3 DNA: TGTGCCAGCAGCTATGATCTTCCTGGTCAAGAGTCCTACAATGAGCAGTTCTTC
CDR3 protein: CASSYDLPGQESYNEQFF

clone size: NA
D gene: NA
J gene: TRBJ2-1
V gene: TRBV7-8
CDR3 DNA: TGTGCCAGCAGCTTAGAGTCGCGGTTAACTCGGAATGAGCAGTTCTTC
CDR3 protein: CASSLESRLTRNEQFF

clone size: NA
D gene: TRBD1
J gene: TRBJ1-5
V gene: TRBV10-3
CDR3 DNA: TGTGCCATCAGTGAGGGCGGAAGGACAGGGGATCAGCCCCAGCATTTT
CDR3 protein: CAISEGGRTGDQPQHF

clone size: NA
D gene: NA
J gene: TRBJ2-5
V gene: TRBV7-7
CDR3 DNA: TGTGCCAGCAGCCTACTCGGGACTGGAGAAGAGACCCAGTACTTC
CDR3 protein: CASSLLGTGEETQYF

clone size: NA
D gene: TRBD1
J gene: TRBJ2-7
V gene: TRBV6-5
CDR3 DNA: TGTGCCAGCAGGCCGCCGGGACAGGGGCTTTACGAGCAGTACTTC
CDR3 protein: CASRPPGQGLYEQYF

clone size: NA
D gene: TRBD1
J gene: TRBJ2-7
V gene: TRBV5-1
CDR3 DNA: TGCGCCAGCAGCTTGGGGACAGGGCCTACCCACGAGCAGTACTTC
CDR3 protein: CASSLGTGPTHEQYF

clone size: NA
D gene: TRBD1
J gene: TRBJ2-7
V gene: TRBV30
CDR3 DNA: TGTGCCTGGAGGCTCGACAGGGGCCCCTACGAGCAGTACTTC
CDR3 protein: CAWRLDRGPYEQYF

clone size: NA
D gene: NA
J gene: TRBJ1-1
V gene: TRBV2
CDR3 DNA: TGTGCCAGCAGTGTAGGGCCCGGGGGGACTGAAGCTTTCTTT
CDR3 protein: CASSVGPGGTEAFF

clone size: NA
D gene: NA
J gene: TRBJ2-3
V gene: TRBV27
CDR3 DNA: TGTGCCAGCAGCAACACAGATACGCAGTATTTT
CDR3 protein: CASSNTDTQYF

clone size: NA
D gene: TRBD2
J gene: TRBJ2-1
V gene: TRBV28
CDR3 DNA: TGTGCCAGCAGTTTATTCTTTGAGGGACTAGCGGGAGCAAATGAGCAGTTCTTC
CDR3 protein: CASSLFFEGLAGANEQFF

clone size: once
D gene: NA
J gene: TRBJ2-1
V gene: TRBV11-2
CDR3 DNA: TGTGCCAGCAGCTTAGCGGGAGTTCGCAATGAGCAGTTCTTC
CDR3 protein: CASSLAGVRNEQFF

clone size: NA
D gene: NA
J gene: TRBJ1-1
V gene: TRBV6-5
CDR3 DNA: TGTGCCAGCAGTTACTCCCCGGGTTCCGGATGGGCTGAAGCTTTCTTT
CDR3 protein: CASSYSPGSGWAEAFF

clone size: few
D gene: NA
J gene: TRBJ2-1
V gene: TRBV5-6
CDR3 DNA: TGTGCCAGCAGCTTGGTCTTCGACTTTGGGGAGCAGTTCTTC
CDR3 protein: CASSLVFDFGEQFF

clone size: NA
D gene: NA
J gene: TRBJ2-7
V gene: TRBV5-1
CDR3 DNA: TGCGCCAGCAGCTTGCAAACAGCTGCCTACGAGCAGTACTTC
CDR3 protein: CASSLQTAAYEQYF

clone size: NA
D gene: NA
J gene: TRBJ1-3
V gene: TRBV25-1
CDR3 DNA: TGTGCCAGCAGTACAGTCGCCTCTGGAAACACCATATATTTT
CDR3 protein: CASSTVASGNTIYF

clone size: NA
D gene: NA
J gene: TRBJ1-1
V gene: TRBV9
CDR3 DNA: TGTGCCAGCAGCGTAGTCGCGGGCGCTGAAGCTTTCTTT
CDR3 protein: CASSVVAGAEAFF

clone size: few
D gene: NA
J gene: TRBJ2-7
V gene: TRBV11-2
CDR3 DNA: TGTGCCAGCAGCCCAGAGCGTAGCCCCTACGAGCAGTACTTC
CDR3 protein: CASSPERSPYEQYF

clone size: NA
D gene: NA
J gene: TRBJ2-2
V gene: TRBV10-3
CDR3 DNA: TGTGCCATTGGGACAATCGACACCGGGGAGCTGTTTTTT
CDR3 protein: CAIGTIDTGELFF

clone size: NA
D gene: NA
J gene: TRBJ1-3
V gene: TRBV13
CDR3 DNA: TGTGCCAGCAGCTCCCGGTTACAGGGAATGACTGGAAACACCATATATTTT
CDR3 protein: CASSSRLQGMTGNTIYF

clone size: NA
D gene: TRBD1
J gene: TRBJ1-2
V gene: TRBV29-1
CDR3 DNA: TGCAGCGTTGAAGACAGGGGGCGCGACTATGGCTACACCTTC
CDR3 protein: CSVEDRGRDYGYTF

clone size: NA
D gene: NA
J gene: TRBJ2-3
V gene: TRBV28
CDR3 DNA: TGTGCCAGCAGTCTCCGGGGACAAAGCACAGATACGCAGTATTTT
CDR3 protein: CASSLRGQSTDTQYF

clone size: NA
D gene: NA
J gene: TRBJ1-1
V gene: TRBV25-1
CDR3 DNA: TGTGCCAGCCTCAAGGGAGGGGGCACTGAAGCTTTCTTT
CDR3 protein: CASLKGGGTEAFF

clone size: once
D gene: TRBD2
J gene: TRBJ2-2
V gene: TRBV9
CDR3 DNA: TGTGCCAGCAGCGGAGTTAGGGGTCTAGCGGGAGTCAACACCGGGGAGCTGTTTTTT
CDR3 protein: CASSGVRGLAGVNTGELFF

clone size: few
D gene: TRBD1
J gene: TRBJ2-5
V gene: TRBV9
CDR3 DNA: TGTGCCAGCAGCAAGACAGGGGGGATAGAGACCCAGTACTTC
CDR3 protein: CASSKTGGIETQYF

clone size: NA
D gene: TRBD2
J gene: TRBJ2-1
V gene: TRBV11-1
CDR3 DNA: TGTGCCAGCGTCAGCGGGAGCCACAATGAGCAGTTCTTC
CDR3 protein: CASVSGSHNEQFF

clone size: NA
D gene: NA
J gene: TRBJ2-7
V gene: TRBV4-2
CDR3 DNA: TGTGCCAGCAGCCAAGACACGGCCAGAGGCCTAGCGTACTACGAGCAGTACTTC
CDR3 protein: CASSQDTARGLAYYEQYF

clone size: NA
D gene: NA
J gene: TRBJ2-5
V gene: TRBV7-7
CDR3 DNA: TGTGCCAGCAGCCTCCAAGAGACCCAGTACTTC
CDR3 protein: CASSLQETQYF

clone size: NA
D gene: TRBD2
J gene: TRBJ2-1
V gene: TRBV6-4
CDR3 DNA: TGTGCCAGCAGTAAAGCGGGAGGGTCCTACAATGAGCAGTTCTTC
CDR3 protein: CASSKAGGSYNEQFF

clone size: NA
D gene: NA
J gene: TRBJ2-7
V gene: TRBV30
CDR3 DNA: TGTGCCTGGACGGGGAATAAGGGTAACACCTACGAGCAGTACTTC
CDR3 protein: CAWTGNKGNTYEQYF

clone size: NA
D gene: NA
J gene: TRBJ2-4
V gene: TRBV30
CDR3 DNA: TGTGCCTGGAGTAGAGGGTTAGCCAAAAACATTCAGTACTTC
CDR3 protein: CAWSRGLAKNIQYF

clone size: NA
D gene: TRBD2
J gene: TRBJ2-5
V gene: TRBV7-9
CDR3 DNA: TGTGCCAGCAGCTTAGCGGGGACTAGAGAAGAGACCCAGTACTTC
CDR3 protein: CASSLAGTREETQYF

clone size: NA
D gene: TRBD2
J gene: TRBJ2-1
V gene: TRBV7-9
CDR3 DNA: TGTGCCAGCAGCTCCCATGGACTAGCGGGAGTAGAGCAGTTCTTC
CDR3 protein: CASSSHGLAGVEQFF

clone size: NA
D gene: NA
J gene: TRBJ1-3
V gene: TRBV30
CDR3 DNA: TGTGCCTGGAGCACGACAGGCCCAAACACCATATATTTT
CDR3 protein: CAWSTTGPNTIYF